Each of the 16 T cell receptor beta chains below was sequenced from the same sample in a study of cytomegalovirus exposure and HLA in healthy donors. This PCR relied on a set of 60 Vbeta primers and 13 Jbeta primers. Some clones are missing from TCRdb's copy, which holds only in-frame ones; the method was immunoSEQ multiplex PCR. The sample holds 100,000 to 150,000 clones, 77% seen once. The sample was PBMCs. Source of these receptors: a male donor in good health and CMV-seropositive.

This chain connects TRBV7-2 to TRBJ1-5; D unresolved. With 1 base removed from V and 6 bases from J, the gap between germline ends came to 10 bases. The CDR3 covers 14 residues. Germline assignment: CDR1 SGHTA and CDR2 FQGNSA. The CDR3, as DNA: TGTGCCAGCAGCTTAGGCCCAGGCTTTCAGCCCCAGCATTTT. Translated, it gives CASSLGPGFQPQHF.

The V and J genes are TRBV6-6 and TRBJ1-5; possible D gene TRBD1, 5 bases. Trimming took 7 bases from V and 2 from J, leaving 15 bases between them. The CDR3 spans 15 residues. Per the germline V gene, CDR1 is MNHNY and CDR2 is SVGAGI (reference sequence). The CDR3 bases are TGTGCCAGCATCGACCAGGGTGGTGGCAATCAGCCCCAGCATTTT. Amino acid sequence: CASIDQGGGNQPQHF.

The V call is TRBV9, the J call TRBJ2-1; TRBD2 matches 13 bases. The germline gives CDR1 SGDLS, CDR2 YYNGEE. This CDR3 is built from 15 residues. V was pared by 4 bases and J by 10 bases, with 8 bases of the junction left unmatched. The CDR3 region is CASSSRLAGGQEQFF. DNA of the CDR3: TGTGCCAGCAGCTCCCGACTAGCGGGGGGCCAGGAGCAGTTCTTC.

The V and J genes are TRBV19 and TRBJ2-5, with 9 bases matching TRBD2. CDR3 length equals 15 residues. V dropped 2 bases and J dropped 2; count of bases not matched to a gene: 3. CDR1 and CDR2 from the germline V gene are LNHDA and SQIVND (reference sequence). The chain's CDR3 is CASSISSGAQETQYF. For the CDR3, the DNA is TGTGCCAGTAGTATATCTAGCGGGGCACAAGAGACCCAGTACTTC.

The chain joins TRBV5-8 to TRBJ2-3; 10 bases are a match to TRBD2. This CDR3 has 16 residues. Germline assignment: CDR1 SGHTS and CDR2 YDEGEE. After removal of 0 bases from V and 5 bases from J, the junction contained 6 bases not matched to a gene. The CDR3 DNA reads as TGTGCCAGCAGCTTGGCCAGCGGGGGGGCTGTAGATACGCAGTATTTT. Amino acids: CASSLASGGAVDTQYF.

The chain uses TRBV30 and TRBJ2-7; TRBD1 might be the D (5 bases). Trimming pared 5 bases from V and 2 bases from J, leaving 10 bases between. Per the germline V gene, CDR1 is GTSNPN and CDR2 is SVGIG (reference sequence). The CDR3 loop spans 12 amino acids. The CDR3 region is CAWDSSTYEQYF. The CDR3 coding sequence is TGTGCCTGGGACAGCTCGACCTACGAGCAGTACTTC.

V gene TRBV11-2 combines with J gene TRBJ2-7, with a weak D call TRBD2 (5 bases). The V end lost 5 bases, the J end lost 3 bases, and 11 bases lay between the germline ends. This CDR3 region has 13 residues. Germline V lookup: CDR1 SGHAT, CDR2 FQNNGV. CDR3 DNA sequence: TGTGCCAGCAGCACCTCGGACTTCTACGAGCAGTACTTC. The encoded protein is CASSTSDFYEQYF. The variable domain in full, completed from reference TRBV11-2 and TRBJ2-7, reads EAGVAQSPRYKIIEKRQSVAFWCNPISGHATLYWYQQILGQGPKLLIQFQNNGVVDDSQLPKDRFSAERLKGVDSTLKIQPAKLEDSAVYLCASSTSDFYEQYFGPGTRLTVT.

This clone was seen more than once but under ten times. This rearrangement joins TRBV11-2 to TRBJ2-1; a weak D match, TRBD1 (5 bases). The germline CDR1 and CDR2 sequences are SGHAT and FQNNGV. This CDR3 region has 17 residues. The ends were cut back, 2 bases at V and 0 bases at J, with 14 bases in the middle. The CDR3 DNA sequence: TGTGCCAGCAGCTTAAGGGGCTCGCAAAGCTCCTACAATGAGCAGTTCTTC. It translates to CASSLRGSQSSYNEQFF.

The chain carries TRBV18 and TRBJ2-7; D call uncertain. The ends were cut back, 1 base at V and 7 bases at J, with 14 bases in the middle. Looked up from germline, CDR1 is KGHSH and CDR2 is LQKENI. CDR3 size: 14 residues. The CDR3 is CASSPLADGWEQYF. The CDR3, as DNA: TGTGCCAGCTCACCACTGGCGGATGGGTGGGAGCAGTACTTC.

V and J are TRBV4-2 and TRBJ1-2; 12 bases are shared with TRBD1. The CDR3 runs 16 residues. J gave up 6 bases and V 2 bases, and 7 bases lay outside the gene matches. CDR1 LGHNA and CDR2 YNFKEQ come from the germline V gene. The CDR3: CASSQFERDRGHGYTF. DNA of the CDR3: TGTGCCAGCAGCCAATTCGAACGGGACAGGGGGCATGGCTACACCTTC.

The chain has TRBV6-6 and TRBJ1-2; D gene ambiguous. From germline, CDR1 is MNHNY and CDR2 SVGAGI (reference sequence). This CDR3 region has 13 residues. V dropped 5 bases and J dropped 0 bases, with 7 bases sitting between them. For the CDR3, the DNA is TGTGCCAGCAGTATAGAGTCTAACTATGGCTACACCTTC. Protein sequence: CASSIESNYGYTF.

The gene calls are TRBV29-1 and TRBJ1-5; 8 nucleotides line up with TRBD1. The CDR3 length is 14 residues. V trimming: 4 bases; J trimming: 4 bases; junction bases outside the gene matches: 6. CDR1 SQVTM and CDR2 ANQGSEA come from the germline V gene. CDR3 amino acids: CSVAGGLGNQPQHF. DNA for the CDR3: TGCAGCGTTGCAGGGGGCCTCGGGAATCAGCCCCAGCATTTT.

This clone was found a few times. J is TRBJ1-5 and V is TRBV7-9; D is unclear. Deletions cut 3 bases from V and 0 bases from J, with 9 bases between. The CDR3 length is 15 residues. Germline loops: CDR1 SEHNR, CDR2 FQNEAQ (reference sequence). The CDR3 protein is CASSFDGLSNQPQHF. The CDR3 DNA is TGTGCCAGCAGCTTCGACGGACTTAGCAATCAGCCCCAGCATTTT.

The CDR3: CASSLRDRNYGYTF. Written as DNA, the CDR3 is TGTGCCAGCAGCCTGCGGGACAGGAACTATGGCTACACCTTC. The genes are TRBV11-2 and TRBJ1-2; 8 nucleotides line up with TRBD1. Trimming at V came to 5 bases and at J to 2 bases, leaving 4 bases not matched to a gene. This CDR3 region has 14 residues. CDR1 is SGHAT and CDR2 is FQNNGV in the germline V gene.

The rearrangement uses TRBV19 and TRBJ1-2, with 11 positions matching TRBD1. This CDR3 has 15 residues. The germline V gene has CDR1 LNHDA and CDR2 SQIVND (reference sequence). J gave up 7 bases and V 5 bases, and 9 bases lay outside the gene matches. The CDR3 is CASSPLGQGAGGYTF. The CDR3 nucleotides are TGTGCCAGTAGTCCCCTCGGACAGGGGGCTGGTGGCTACACCTTC.

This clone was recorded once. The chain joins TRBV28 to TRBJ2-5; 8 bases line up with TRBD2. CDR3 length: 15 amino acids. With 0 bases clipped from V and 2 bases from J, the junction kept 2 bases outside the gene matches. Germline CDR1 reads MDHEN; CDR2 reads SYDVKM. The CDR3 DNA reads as TGTGCCAGCAGTTTATGGGCTAGCGGGCAAGAGACCCAGTACTTC. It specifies CASSLWASGQETQYF.